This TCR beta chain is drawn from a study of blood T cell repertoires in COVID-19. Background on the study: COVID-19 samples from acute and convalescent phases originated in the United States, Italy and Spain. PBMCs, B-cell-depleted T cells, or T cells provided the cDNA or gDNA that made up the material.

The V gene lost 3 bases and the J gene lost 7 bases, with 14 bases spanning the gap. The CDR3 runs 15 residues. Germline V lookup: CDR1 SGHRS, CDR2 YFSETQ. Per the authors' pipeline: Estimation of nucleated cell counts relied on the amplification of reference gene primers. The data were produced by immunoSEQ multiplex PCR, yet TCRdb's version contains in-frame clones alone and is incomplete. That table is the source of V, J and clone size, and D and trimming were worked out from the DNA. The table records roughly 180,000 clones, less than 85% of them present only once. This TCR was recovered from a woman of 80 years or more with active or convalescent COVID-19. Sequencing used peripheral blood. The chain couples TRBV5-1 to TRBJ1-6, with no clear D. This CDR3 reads CASSWSTGENSPLHF. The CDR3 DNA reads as TGCGCCAGCAGCTGGAGCACCGGGGAAAATTCACCCCTCCACTTT.